Following are 4 T cell receptor beta chains from one sample sequenced in a study of T cell repertoires in cytomegalovirus infection. TCRdb called the reads again in MiXCR, with one record for every CDR3 protein. The sample shows approximately 180,000 distinct CDR3 sequences, about a sixth of them seen only once. Sequenced sample: CD8+ T cells from PBMCs. The receptors originated from a human donor in good health (CMV status not recorded). Some clones in this sample may be carry-over from other donors' samples.

This chain links TRBV7-9 with TRBJ1-1; D uncertain. Germline V gene sequence: CDR1 SEHNR, CDR2 FQNEAQ (reference sequence). The V and J ends lost 5 bases and 2 bases respectively, with 12 bases between them. The CDR3 has 14 residues. The CDR3 nucleotides are TGTGCCAGCAGCCTCTCTGGGATCAACACTGAAGCTTTCTTT. This gives the protein CASSLSGINTEAFF.

This clonotype was detected many times. V and J are TRBV12-3 or TRBV12-4 and TRBJ2-5, with D possibly being TRBD2 (6 bases). This CDR3 comprises 14 residues. V dropped 5 bases and J dropped 5 bases, with 15 bases sitting between them. CDR3 residues: CASSLSGGGETQYF. The CDR3 nucleotides are TGTGCCAGCAGTCTTAGCGGTGGAGGGGAGACCCAGTACTTC.

The V call is TRBV7-1, the J call TRBJ2-4; 10 bases are a match to TRBD2. Being an ORF, TRBV7-1 has a function that is uncertain. V lost 1 base to trimming and J lost 9 bases; unmatched junction nucleotides: 12. This CDR3 has 17 amino acids. CDR3 nucleotide sequence: TGTGCCAGCAGCTCAGGGGTAGCGGGGGGCCCCAGGAGCATTCAGTACTTC. Protein product: CASSSGVAGGPRSIQYF.

The rearrangement links TRBV12-3 or TRBV12-4 to TRBJ1-1; D might be TRBD1 (5 bases). The ends were cut back, 2 bases at V and 4 bases at J, with 20 bases in the middle. The CDR3 loop spans 17 amino acids. The CDR3 DNA is TGTGCCAGCAGTTTATCGGTTTCTTGGGCAGGGATCACTGAAGCTTTCTTT. Encoded protein: CASSLSVSWAGITEAFF.